The 30 T cell receptor beta chains reported below all come from one sample, sequenced in a study of PD-1 blockade in classical Hodgkin lymphoma. Brentuximab vedotin exposure varied among the patients, all of whom had relapsed after autologous stem cell transplantation. Data came from immunoSEQ multiplex PCR; TCRdb stores just in-frame clones and leaves some out. The table records about 40,000 clones, 70% to 80% of them present only once. Source: peripheral blood mononuclear cells (PBMCs), taken at baseline. The receptors come from a human donor with classical Hodgkin lymphoma.

V and J are TRBV5-1 and TRBJ2-6, with 7 bases that match TRBD1. V shed 6 bases and J 0 bases; nucleotides not matched to a gene: 9. CDR3 size: 17 residues. Germline V gives CDR1 SGHRS, CDR2 YFSETQ. CDR3 nucleotide sequence: TGCGCCAGCAAAGACTCGGGACAGTTCTCTGGGGCCAACGTCCTGACTTTC. Translation gives CASKDSGQFSGANVLTF.

The V and J genes are TRBV2 and TRBJ2-1; 7 positions agree with TRBD2. Germline V gene sequence: CDR1 SNHLY, CDR2 FYNNEI. The CDR3 loop spans 16 amino acids. V trimming: 2 bases; J trimming: 3 bases; junction bases outside the gene matches: 7. The CDR3 reads CASSETLADLYNEQFF. The CDR3 bases are TGTGCCAGCAGTGAAACTCTAGCGGACCTCTACAATGAGCAGTTCTTC. The whole variable domain, remainder taken from reference TRBV2 and TRBJ2-1, is EPEVTQTPSHQVTQMGQEVILRCVPISNHLYFYWYRQILGQKVEFLVSFYNNEISEKSEIFDDQFSVERPDGSNFTLKIRSTKLEDSAMYFCASSETLADLYNEQFFGPGTRLTVL.

Here the CDR3 DNA reads TGTGCCAGCAGCTCGGGACTAGCGGGAGTGAATGAGCAGTTCTTC. It is translated as CASSSGLAGVNEQFF. This sequence joins TRBV7-8 and TRBJ2-1; 14 bases line up with TRBD2. V was clipped by 4 bases and J by 7 bases; unmatched bases: 3. This CDR3 region has 15 residues. The V gene's germline CDR1 is SGHVS and CDR2 FQNEAQ.

The chain couples TRBV5-4 to TRBJ1-2; the D is unclear. Trimming removed 0 bases at V and 2 bases at J, with 11 bases between. This CDR3 contains 15 residues. Germline-derived CDR1 and CDR2 are SGHNT and YYREEE (reference sequence). In DNA, the CDR3 is TGTGCCAGCAGCTTGGACGCTAGGGCGAACTATGGCTACACCTTC. Translation gives CASSLDARANYGYTF.

The V call is TRBV28, the J call TRBJ1-1; a possible D gene is TRBD1 (5 bases). Germline V CDR1 and CDR2: MDHEN, SYDVKM. This CDR3 is 13 amino acids long. V shed 2 bases and J shed 7 bases, with 11 bases lying between them. The CDR3 region is CASSLRQFVEAFF. The CDR3 DNA follows: TGTGCCAGCAGTTTAAGACAGTTTGTTGAAGCTTTCTTT.

The chain is built from TRBV6-5 and TRBJ2-7, with D perhaps matching TRBD1 or TRBD2 (5 bases each). Germline-derived CDR1 and CDR2 are MNHEY and SVGAGI. The CDR3 extends over 13 amino acids. V lost 5 bases and J 4 bases, leaving 12 bases between the germline ends. CDR3 residues: CASSRDPRYEQYF. CDR3 sequence (DNA): TGTGCCAGCAGTAGGGACCCCCGATACGAGCAGTACTTC.

The chain recombines TRBV13 with TRBJ2-7, with 14 positions matching TRBD2. Germline trimming cut 0 bases from V and 0 bases from J; bases unmatched to any gene: 1. The CDR3 contains 17 residues. Per germline, CDR1 PRHDT and CDR2 FYEKMQ (reference sequence). The CDR3 bases are TGTGCCAGCAGCTTAGGGGGACTAGCGGGAGTCTCCTACGAGCAGTACTTC. This sequence encodes CASSLGGLAGVSYEQYF.

V gene TRBV7-6 combines with J gene TRBJ2-7, with D possibly being TRBD2 (5 bases). This CDR3 has 13 amino acids. Germline loops: CDR1 SGHVS, CDR2 FNYEAQ. V lost 5 bases and J lost 4, with 12 bases in between. This chain's CDR3 is CASSHELGYEQYF. The CDR3 nucleotides are TGTGCCAGCAGCCATGAACTAGGGTACGAGCAGTACTTC. Full variable domain (missing parts from reference TRBV7-6 and TRBJ2-7): GAGVSQSPRYKVTKRGQDVALRCDPISGHVSLYWYRQALGQGPEFLTYFNYEAQQDKSGLPNDRFSAERPEGSISTLTIQRTEQRDSAMYRCASSHELGYEQYFGPGTRLTVT.

The J gene is TRBJ2-7, the V gene TRBV7-6; TRBD1 is a possible D gene (7 bases). The CDR3 runs to 14 residues. Germline lookup yields CDR1 SGHVS and CDR2 FNYEAQ. V dropped 4 bases and J dropped 5 bases, with 15 bases sitting between them. The CDR3 nucleotides are TGTGCCAGCAGCTCGATGACAGGGAGGAACGAGCAGTACTTC. It is translated as CASSSMTGRNEQYF.

The V and J genes are TRBV6-5 and TRBJ2-1; D might be TRBD1 or TRBD2, each matching 5 bases. The germline CDR1 and CDR2 sequences are MNHEY and SVGAGI. The V gene lost 4 bases and the J gene lost 7 bases, with 11 bases spanning the gap. This CDR3 has 13 residues. DNA of the CDR3: TGTGCCAGCAGTTCCGGGACGAAAAATGAGCAGTTCTTC. Protein: CASSSGTKNEQFF.

The chain is built from TRBV7-9 and TRBJ1-5, with D unresolved. CDR3 length equals 13 residues. V was shortened by 5 bases and J by 6 bases, with 11 bases between the two germline ends. Germline V gene data show CDR1 as SEHNR and CDR2 as FQNEAQ (reference sequence). As DNA, the CDR3 is TGTGCCAGCAGCCCCGCAATGTCTCAGCCCCAGCATTTT. As protein: CASSPAMSQPQHF.

The chain uses TRBV10-3 and TRBJ1-4, with D unresolved. Trimming stripped 0 bases from V and 8 bases from J, with 4 bases between. Germline V gene sequence: CDR1 ENHRY, CDR2 SYGVKD. This CDR3 is built from 12 residues. The CDR3 here is CAISESIEKLFF. The CDR3 DNA is TGTGCCATCAGTGAGTCGATAGAAAAACTGTTTTTT.

V and J are TRBV7-2 and TRBJ2-5, with D tentatively TRBD2 (6 bases). V was clipped by 5 bases and J by 0 bases, with 16 bases between them. The germline V gene has CDR1 SGHTA and CDR2 FQGNSA. The CDR3 contains 16 residues. CDR3 coding DNA: TGTGCCAGCAGCGGGCTGGCGGGGTCGTACCAAGAGACCCAGTACTTC. It codes for CASSGLAGSYQETQYF. Complete variable domain (other parts from reference TRBV7-2 and TRBJ2-5): GAGVSQSPSNKVTEKGKDVELRCDPISGHTALYWYRQSLGQGLEFLIYFQGNSAPDKSGLPSDRFSAERTGGSVSTLTIQRTQQEDSAVYLCASSGLAGSYQETQYFGPGTRLLVL.

For this clone: An end of the junction differs from the germline gene, which may be a read error. The chain links TRBV6-5 to TRBJ1-1; D ambiguous. Germline V gene lookup returns CDR1 MNHEY and CDR2 SVGAGI. The CDR3 spans 12 residues. The CDR3 loop is CASSSLAGEPFF. The CDR3 coding sequence is TGTGCCAGCAGTTCCCTAGCGGGTGAACCTTTCTTT.

The chain carries TRBV5-1 and TRBJ2-3; 11 bases line up with TRBD2. The CDR3 has 17 amino acids. Germline loops: CDR1 SGHRS, CDR2 YFSETQ. Trimming took 4 bases from V and 0 from J; bases not matched to a gene: 7. The CDR3 nucleotides read TGCGCCAGCAGCCAACTAGCGGGAGCGGCTAGCACAGATACGCAGTATTTT. Residues: CASSQLAGAASTDTQYF.

The chain carries TRBV28 and TRBJ2-1, with 8 bases lining up with TRBD1. After removal of 6 bases from V and 7 bases from J, the junction contained 14 bases not matched to a gene. The CDR3 extends over 16 amino acids. CDR1 and CDR2 (germline): MDHEN, SYDVKM. CDR3 protein: CASSPLGGQGRNEQFF. The CDR3 DNA follows: TGTGCCAGCAGCCCGCTTGGTGGACAGGGTCGTAATGAGCAGTTCTTC.

This clone was recorded a few times. The rearrangement links TRBV7-8 to TRBJ1-2; D is unresolved. Trimming pared 4 bases from V and 6 bases from J, leaving 9 bases between. The CDR3 length is 12 residues. Germline V gene lookup returns CDR1 SGHVS and CDR2 FQNEAQ. The CDR3 here is CASSWEEDGYTF. The DNA of the CDR3 is TGTGCCAGCAGCTGGGAGGAGGATGGCTACACCTTC.

The gene calls are TRBV4-1 and TRBJ2-2, with TRBD2 as a possible D gene (6 bases). The V gene lost 0 bases and the J gene lost 7 bases, with 9 bases spanning the gap. Germline V lookup: CDR1 MGHRA, CDR2 YSYEKL. This CDR3 spans 14 amino acids. CDR3 loop: CASSQEWEVGELFF. DNA of the CDR3: TGCGCCAGCAGCCAAGAATGGGAGGTCGGGGAGCTGTTTTTT.

V and J are TRBV2 and TRBJ1-2; D remains ambiguous. The CDR3 length is 15 residues. CDR1 and CDR2 (germline): SNHLY, FYNNEI. Trimming cost V 6 bases and J 3 bases, with 17 bases left between them. The CDR3 sequence: CASSQRSYVYYGYTF. The CDR3 nucleotides are TGTGCCAGCAGCCAGAGGTCCTACGTTTACTATGGCTACACCTTC.

The J gene is TRBJ1-3, the V gene TRBV28, with D tentatively TRBD1 (5 bases). V dropped 2 bases and J dropped 7 bases, with 6 bases sitting between them. CDR3 length equals 12 residues. CDR1 is MDHEN, CDR2 SYDVKM, per germline. The CDR3 is CASSLGGNTIYF. CDR3 DNA: TGTGCCAGCAGTTTAGGGGGGAACACCATATATTTT. Variable domain in full (rest from reference TRBV28 and TRBJ1-3): DVKVTQSSRYLVKRTGEKVFLECVQDMDHENMFWYRQDPGLGLRLIYFSYDVKMKEKGDIPEGYSVSREKKERFSLILESASTNQTSMYLCASSLGGNTIYFGEGSWLTVV.

This clone was counted only a few times. This chain joins TRBV7-9 and TRBJ1-2; the match to TRBD1 covers 7 bases. The germline V gene encodes CDR1 SEHNR and CDR2 FQNEAQ (reference sequence). Losses at the gene ends were 1 base for V and 2 bases for J; bases not matched to a gene: 7. The CDR3 is 16 residues long. This CDR3 is CASSLEASRGNYGYTF. The CDR3 DNA is TGTGCCAGCAGCTTAGAGGCTTCCAGGGGGAACTATGGCTACACCTTC.

The rearrangement uses TRBV7-6 and TRBJ2-3; D is unresolved. This CDR3 contains 14 residues. Per germline, CDR1 SGHVS and CDR2 FNYEAQ. Trimming cost V 1 base and J 0 bases, with 5 bases left between them. The chain's CDR3 is CASSLVPSTDTQYF. As DNA, the CDR3 is TGTGCCAGCAGCTTAGTGCCAAGCACAGATACGCAGTATTTT.

V usage is TRBV12-5 and J usage is TRBJ1-5; a possible D gene is TRBD1 (6 bases). Germline V lookup: CDR1 LGHNT, CDR2 FRNRAP. The CDR3 has 13 amino acids. With 5 bases removed from V and 6 bases from J, the gap between germline ends came to 11 bases. The chain's CDR3 is CASGTQGPQPQHF. The CDR3 nucleotides are TGTGCTAGTGGTACCCAGGGGCCTCAGCCCCAGCATTTT.

By share, this clone counts as medium-sized (0.01 to 0.1%). The V gene is TRBV6-5, the J gene TRBJ2-1, with 7 bases identical to TRBD1. V lost 5 bases, J lost 7 bases, and 2 bases stayed unmatched. This CDR3 spans 12 amino acids. Germline lookup yields CDR1 MNHEY and CDR2 SVGAGI. CDR3 in amino acids: CASSPQGNEQFF. In DNA, the CDR3 is TGTGCCAGCAGTCCACAGGGGAATGAGCAGTTCTTC.

The chain's CDR3 is CASSEVRGYFRKGSSYEQYF. The CDR3, as DNA: TGTGCCAGCAGTGAAGTGAGGGGGTATTTTAGAAAGGGGAGCTCCTACGAGCAGTACTTC. This sequence joins TRBV6-1 and TRBJ2-7, with D perhaps TRBD1 (6 bases). The germline V gene has CDR1 MNHNS and CDR2 SASEGT. V was shortened by 1 base and J by 0 bases, with 25 bases between the two germline ends. The CDR3 length is 20 residues.

J is TRBJ2-1 and V is TRBV7-9; TRBD2 might be the D (6 bases). This CDR3 comprises 14 residues. The V and J ends lost 5 bases and 4 bases respectively, with 12 bases between them. Germline CDR1 reads SEHNR; CDR2 reads FQNEAQ (reference sequence). For the CDR3, the DNA is TGTGCCAGCAGCATTCTAGGAGGGTACAATGAGCAGTTCTTC. Encoded protein: CASSILGGYNEQFF.

The chain couples TRBV7-8 to TRBJ2-7, with 13 bases fitting TRBD2. Germline V lookup: CDR1 SGHVS, CDR2 FQNEAQ. This CDR3 has 15 amino acids. The V and J ends lost 5 bases and 3 bases, in that order; junction bases with no gene match: 4. The CDR3 nucleotides are TGTGCCAGCAGCCACGGACTAGCGGGAGACTACGAGCAGTACTTC. Residues: CASSHGLAGDYEQYF.

V gene TRBV10-3 combines with J gene TRBJ1-3; a weak D match, TRBD1 (6 bases). This CDR3 has 14 amino acids. Germline lookup yields CDR1 ENHRY and CDR2 SYGVKD. V lost 6 bases to trimming and J lost 2 bases, with 11 bases between them. The CDR3 loop reads CAISPGTTGNTIYF. The DNA of the CDR3 is TGTGCCATCAGCCCCGGGACAACTGGAAACACCATATATTTT.

The chain has TRBV5-1 and TRBJ1-1; 9 bases are shared with TRBD1. The CDR3 sequence is 16 residues long. Trimming cost V 4 bases and J 8 bases; bases outside gene matches: 15. CDR1 and CDR2 (germline): SGHRS, YFSETQ. CDR3 nucleotides: TGCGCCAGCAGCCAACCTCCCCCCCGGGACAGGGAAGAAGCTTTCTTT. Translated, it gives CASSQPPPRDREEAFF.

V and J are TRBV4-3 and TRBJ2-3; D remains unclear. Trimming stripped 1 base from V and 0 bases from J, with 11 bases between. This CDR3 contains 16 residues. Germline CDR1 LGHNA, CDR2 YSLEER. CDR3 nucleotide sequence: TGCGCCAGCAGCCAAGGCGGTCAGCCCAGCACAGATACGCAGTATTTT. Its protein product is CASSQGGQPSTDTQYF.